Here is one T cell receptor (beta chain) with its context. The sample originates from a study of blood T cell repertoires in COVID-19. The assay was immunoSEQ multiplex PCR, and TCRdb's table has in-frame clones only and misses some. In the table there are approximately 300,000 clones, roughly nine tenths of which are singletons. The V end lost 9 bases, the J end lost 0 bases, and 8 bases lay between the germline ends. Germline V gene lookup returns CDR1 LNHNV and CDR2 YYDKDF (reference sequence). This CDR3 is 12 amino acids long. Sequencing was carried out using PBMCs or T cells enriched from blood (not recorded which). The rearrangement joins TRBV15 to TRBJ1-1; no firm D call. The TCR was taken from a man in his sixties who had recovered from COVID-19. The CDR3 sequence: CATEGMNTEAFF. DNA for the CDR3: TGTGCCACGGAGGGTATGAACACTGAAGCTTTCTTT.